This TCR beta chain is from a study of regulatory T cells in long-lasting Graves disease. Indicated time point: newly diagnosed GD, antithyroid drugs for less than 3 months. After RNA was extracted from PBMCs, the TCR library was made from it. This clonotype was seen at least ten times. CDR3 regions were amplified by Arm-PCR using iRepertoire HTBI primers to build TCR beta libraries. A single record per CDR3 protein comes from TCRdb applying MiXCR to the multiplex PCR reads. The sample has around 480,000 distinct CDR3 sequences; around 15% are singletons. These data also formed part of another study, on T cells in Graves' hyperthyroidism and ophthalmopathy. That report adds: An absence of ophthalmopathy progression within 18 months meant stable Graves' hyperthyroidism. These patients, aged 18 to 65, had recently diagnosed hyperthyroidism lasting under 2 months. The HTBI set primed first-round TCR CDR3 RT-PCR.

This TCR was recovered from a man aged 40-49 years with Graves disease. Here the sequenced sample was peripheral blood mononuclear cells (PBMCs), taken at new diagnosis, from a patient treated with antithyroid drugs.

The CDR3 here is CASSPYRTGALNTEAFF. The CDR3, as DNA: TGTGCCAGCAGTCCCTATCGGACAGGGGCGTTGAACACTGAAGCTTTCTTT. The V call is TRBV28, the J call TRBJ1-1; 9 bases match TRBD1. The CDR3 runs to 17 residues. Germline V gene data show CDR1 as MDHEN and CDR2 as SYDVKM. Unmatched junction bases numbered 10, after V lost 5 bases and J lost 0 bases.